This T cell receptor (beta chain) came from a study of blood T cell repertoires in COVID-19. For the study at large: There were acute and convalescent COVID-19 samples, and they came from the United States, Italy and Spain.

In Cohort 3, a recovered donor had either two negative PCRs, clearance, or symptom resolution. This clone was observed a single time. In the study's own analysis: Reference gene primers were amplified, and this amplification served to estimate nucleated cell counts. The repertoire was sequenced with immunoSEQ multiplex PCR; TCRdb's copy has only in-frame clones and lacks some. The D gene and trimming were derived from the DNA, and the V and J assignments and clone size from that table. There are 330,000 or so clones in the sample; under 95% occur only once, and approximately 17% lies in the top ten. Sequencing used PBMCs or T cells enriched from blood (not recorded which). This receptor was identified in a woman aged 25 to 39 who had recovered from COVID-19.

CDR3 in amino acids: CASSSPPGYTF. The CDR3 nucleotides read TGTGCCAGCAGTTCCCCTCCCGGCTACACCTTC. The chain joins TRBV28 to TRBJ1-2; D is unclear. Deletions cut 4 bases from V and 8 bases from J, with 8 bases between. The CDR3 contains 11 residues. Germline V gives CDR1 MDHEN, CDR2 SYDVKM.